This T cell receptor beta chain came from a study of cytomegalovirus exposure and HLA in healthy donors. V gave up 6 bases and J gave up 4 bases; unmatched junction bases: 8. Germline V gene sequence: CDR1 SGHVS, CDR2 FQNEAQ. The CDR3 extends over 15 amino acids. Overall study results and limits: There was a cluster of highly shared sequence variants that was likely a sequencing artifact. Specificity for CMV antigens was confirmed in vitro for a few of the CMV-associated chains. What a later analysis reportedly showed was that an Asian-associated ancestry cluster had fewer N-insertions than the approximately 720-donor mean.

PCR amplification relied on 60 Vbeta primers (plus 13 Jbeta primers). Some clones are missing from TCRdb's copy, which holds only in-frame ones; the method was immunoSEQ multiplex PCR. Found here are about 140,000 clones, about four fifths of them singletons; the top ten hold roughly 4%. Concerning this clone: Antigen unknown.

Sequencing was done on a sample of PBMCs. The TCR was taken from a man aged 35 to 55 in good health and CMV-seropositive. The chain uses TRBV7-8 and TRBJ1-5, with 8 nucleotides matching TRBD1. The CDR3 is CASRPSRTGNQPQHF. CDR3 DNA: TGTGCCAGCAGACCGTCGAGGACAGGGAATCAGCCCCAGCATTTT. The entire variable domain, with the rest obtained from reference TRBV7-8 and TRBJ1-5, is as follows: GAGVSQSPRYKVAKRGQDVALRCDPISGHVSLFWYQQALGQGPEFLTYFQNEAQLDKSGLPSDRFFAERPEGSVSTLKIQRTQQEDSAVYLCASRPSRTGNQPQHFGDGTRLSIL.